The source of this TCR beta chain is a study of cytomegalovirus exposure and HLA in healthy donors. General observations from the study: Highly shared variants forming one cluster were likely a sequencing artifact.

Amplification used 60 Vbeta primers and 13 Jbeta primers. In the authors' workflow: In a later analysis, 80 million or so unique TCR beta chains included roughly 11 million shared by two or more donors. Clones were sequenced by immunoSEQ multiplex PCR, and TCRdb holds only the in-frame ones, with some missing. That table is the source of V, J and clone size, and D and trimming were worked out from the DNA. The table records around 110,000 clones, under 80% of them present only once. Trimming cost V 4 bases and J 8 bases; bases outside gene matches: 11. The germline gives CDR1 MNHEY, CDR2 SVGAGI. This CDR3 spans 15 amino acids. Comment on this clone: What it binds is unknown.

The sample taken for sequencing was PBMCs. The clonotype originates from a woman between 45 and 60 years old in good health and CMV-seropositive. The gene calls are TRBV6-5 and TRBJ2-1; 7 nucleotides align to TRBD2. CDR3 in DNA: TGTGCCAGCAGTTTGGACGGAACTAGCGACCATGAGCAGTTCTTC. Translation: CASSLDGTSDHEQFF.